The 5 T cell receptor beta chains reported below all come from one sample, sequenced in a study of blood T cell repertoires in COVID-19. The method was immunoSEQ multiplex PCR; TCRdb's version includes in-frame clones alone and lacks a portion of them. The data show around 100,000 clones, with over 75% seen just once and roughly 7.4% held by the top ten. Sample: peripheral blood. The receptor set was obtained from a man aged 25-45 years in a cohort sampled during active COVID-19.

The rearrangement uses TRBV6-4 and TRBJ2-1; 12 bases align to TRBD2. The CDR3 totals 14 residues. Trimming removed 3 bases from V and 9 bases from J; junction bases left unmatched: 3. Per germline, CDR1 MRHNA and CDR2 SNTAGT. In nucleotides, the CDR3 is TGTGCCAGCAGTGAGCTAGCGGGGGGGCGTGAGCAGTTCTTC. It translates to CASSELAGGREQFF.

The rearrangement uses TRBV1 and TRBJ2-2; the tabulated D call, TRBD2, remains unverified against the DNA. TRBV1 is a pseudogene locus. The CDR3 contains 15 residues. The CDR3, as DNA: TGCACCAGCAGCCTAAGCGTATGTGGATGCGGGGAGCTGTTTTTT. This sequence encodes CTSSLSVCGCGELFF.

The chain carries TRBV6-5 and TRBJ2-7; D remains ambiguous. The V gene's germline CDR1 is MNHEY and CDR2 SVGAGI. The CDR3 totals 14 residues. With 2 bases removed from V and 7 bases from J, the gap between germline ends came to 15 bases. The CDR3 region has the DNA TGTGCCAGCAGTTACGCCGGGTCTAGTGGAGAGCAGTACTTC. Translated, it gives CASSYAGSSGEQYF.

V gene TRBV19 combines with J gene TRBJ1-2; TRBD1 matches at 7 bases. V shed 6 bases and J 2 bases; nucleotides not matched to a gene: 9. Germline CDR1 and CDR2: LNHDA and SQIVND (reference sequence). This CDR3 is built from 15 residues. CDR3 residues: CASRPTGVTNYGYTF. CDR3 sequence (DNA): TGTGCCAGTAGGCCTACAGGGGTTACAAACTATGGCTACACCTTC.

The chain combines TRBV4-1 with TRBJ2-1; tentatively, D is TRBD2 (7 bases). Trimming took off 1 base at V and 9 bases at J, with 22 bases between the two ends. The CDR3 totals 17 residues. Germline loops: CDR1 MGHRA, CDR2 YSYEKL. CDR3 sequence reads: CASSQGARGAGFTEQFF. CDR3 DNA sequence: TGCGCCAGCAGCCAAGGGGCCCGGGGGGCCGGTTTTACTGAGCAGTTCTTC.